This T cell receptor beta chain was captured by sequencing in a study of T cell repertoires in cytomegalovirus infection. Turning to the study itself: Indicated by public TCR beta signatures were CMV infection and matching HLA type.

Via MiXCR, TCRdb re-called the reads, giving one row per CDR3 protein. The sample consists of tens of thousands of distinct CDR3 sequences, roughly 37% of them appearing once. From germline, CDR1 is SNHLY and CDR2 FYNNEI. The CDR3 has 15 residues. Trimming removed 0 bases at V and 4 bases at J, with 12 bases between. Concerning this clonotype itself: As yet, its antigen is unknown.

The TCR comes from a human donor in good health (CMV status not recorded). Some clones in this sample may be carry-over from other donors' samples. The starting material was CD8+ T cells from cultured PBMCs, obtained from culture after CMV antigen stimulation. The V gene is TRBV2, the J gene TRBJ2-5; no reliable D call. Here the CDR3 reads CASSEALRVGETQYF. The CDR3, as DNA: TGTGCCAGCAGTGAAGCGCTTCGGGTAGGAGAGACCCAGTACTTC.